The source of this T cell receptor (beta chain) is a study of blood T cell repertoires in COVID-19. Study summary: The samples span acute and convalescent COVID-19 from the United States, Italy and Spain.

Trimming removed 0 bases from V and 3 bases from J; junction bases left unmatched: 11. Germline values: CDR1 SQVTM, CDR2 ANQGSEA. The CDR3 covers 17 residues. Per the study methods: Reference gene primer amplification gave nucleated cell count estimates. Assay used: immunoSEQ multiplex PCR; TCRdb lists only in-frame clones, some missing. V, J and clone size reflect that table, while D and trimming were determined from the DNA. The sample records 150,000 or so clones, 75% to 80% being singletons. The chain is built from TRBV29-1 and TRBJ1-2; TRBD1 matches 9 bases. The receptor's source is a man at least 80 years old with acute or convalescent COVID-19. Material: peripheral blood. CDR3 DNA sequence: TGCAGCGTTGAAGATCCGGGCGGACAGGGGATCGACTATGGCTACACCTTC. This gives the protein CSVEDPGGQGIDYGYTF.